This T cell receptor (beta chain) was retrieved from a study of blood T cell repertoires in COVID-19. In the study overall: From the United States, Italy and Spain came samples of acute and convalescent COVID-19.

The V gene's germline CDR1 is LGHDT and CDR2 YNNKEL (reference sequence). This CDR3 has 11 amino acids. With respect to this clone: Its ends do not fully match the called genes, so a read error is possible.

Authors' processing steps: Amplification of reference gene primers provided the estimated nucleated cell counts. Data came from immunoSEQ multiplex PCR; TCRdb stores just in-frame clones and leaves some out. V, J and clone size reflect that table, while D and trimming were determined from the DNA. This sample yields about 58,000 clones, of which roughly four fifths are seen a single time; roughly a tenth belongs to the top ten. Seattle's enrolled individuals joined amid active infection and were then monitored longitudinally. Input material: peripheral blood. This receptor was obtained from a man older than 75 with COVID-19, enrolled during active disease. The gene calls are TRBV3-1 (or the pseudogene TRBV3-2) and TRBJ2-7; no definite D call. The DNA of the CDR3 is TGTGCCAGCAGCCAAGCGTCAGTCGTCGACTTC. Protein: CASSQASVVDF.